This T cell receptor beta chain was captured in a study of shared clonotypes between healthy human individuals (dated by TCRdb to 2019 to 2021). At the level of the whole study: The cohort included a few men and a couple of women between 18 and 49 years of age. For each donor, CD4 naive and CD4 memory were each given three plates, CD8 naive was given two plates, and CD8 memory was given one plate. Blood TCR repertoires of five healthy adults were deeply sequenced to estimate repertoire size and the extent of clonotype sharing between individuals. To increase sequencing depth and limit assay-specific biases, different laboratories used diverse techniques to prepare libraries and sequence TCR repertoires. Between about 0.94 and 8.9 billion PBMCs per donor were obtained by leukapheresis.

Study-wide findings and limitations: Larger estimated clonotype richness was generally found for naive subsets than for memory subsets. Even with the large sequencing depth, rarefaction of the sorted-subset datasets indicated that sequencing was incomplete. Sampling was restricted to blood, and TCR repertoires in tissues likely differ from the TCR repertoires found in blood. Pairwise subsampling indicated that sequencing depth was expected to affect the degree of clonotype sharing among donors. Clonotypes shared by all four sorted-subset donors showed higher generation probabilities than non-shared clonotypes. Across a handful of donors, approximately 5% of naive CD4, approximately 3.5% of naive CD8, approximately 2.5% of memory CD4, and under 0.45% of memory CD8 clonotypes were shared. The small number of donors limited the genetic and exposure-history diversity represented.

With regard to this clone: Its antigen is not yet known. Base qualities are not provided; no much larger clone lies one nucleotide away.

Using the deep immunoSEQ assay, multiplex PCR amplified TCR CDR3 regions from genomic DNA. For each cell subset, the extracted genomic DNA was distributed evenly across all wells of several immunoSEQ 96-well plates, and each plate served as one replicate. For sorted subsets, each replicate PCR was loaded with approximately 190 ng genomic DNA, equivalent to roughly 30,000 T cell genomes. Purified libraries were measured with a Qubit 3.0 fluorometer, size-checked on a Bioanalyzer 2100, and measured again with the KAPA Library Quantification kit. Every immunoSEQ 96-well plate was sequenced on a dedicated single-read 150-cycle Illumina NextSeq 550 flow cell. The study's own analysis went as follows. Because the immunoSEQ output included only junctional sequences and no quality scores, the filtering could not be the same as the filtering used for full-length reads. To assign V/J genes and CDR3, sequences were annotated against IMGT germline references using PyIR, a Python wrapper for IgBLAST v1.9. Reads were filtered out if the reads had weak V/J assignments (E-value above 1e-6), no CDR3, stop codons, out-of-frame junctions, or ambiguous translated residues. A V3J clonotype was defined by an identical inferred V gene, J gene, and CDR3 amino acid sequence. The percentage overlap between two repertoires was calculated by dividing the number of shared unique clonotypes by the size of the smaller repertoire. Richness of each repertoire was evaluated using RTK rarefaction, the Chao1 estimator, and Recon v2.1 estimates of unobserved clonotypes. For all TCRbeta clonotypes obtained by the gDNA method from a handful of donors, generation probabilities were computed with OLGA. TCRdb obtained this table from immuneACCESS and retained in-frame rearrangements with V and J assigned. These tables miss some clones; where compared with another copy, unresolved V genes account for less than half of the shortfall, and the remainder is unexplained. From that table come the V and J calls and clone size; the DNA was used to work out D and trimming. The sample has fewer than 400,000 clones on record, over 65% of them singletons. The ten largest clones add up to over 9% of the sample.

The donors were healthy, HIV-negative adults who had no recently reported acute infections or vaccinations. Every donor was a Caucasian adult residing in Nashville, Tennessee, USA. CD4+ T cells were enriched by magnetic negative selection, after which naive cells were positively selected on CD45RA and the negative fraction was taken as the memory subset. Blood was collected by leukapheresis, and PBMCs were isolated by Ficoll-Histopaque density gradient centrifugation and then cryopreserved in liquid nitrogen vapor phase. Analytical flow cytometry was used to check the purity and quantity of each magnetically sorted T cell population. Genomic DNA was isolated from each sorted fraction and quantified by UV absorbance on a Nanodrop 2000c. Material: memory CD4+ T cells sorted from blood. According to the study, the label for this sample's cell subset or site signals: CD45RA-negative fraction. The sequence derives from a young man in good health.

The CDR3 loop reads CASSPLAGGWYNEQFF. The DNA sequence is as follows: TGTGCCAGCAGCCCTTTAGCGGGAGGATGGTACAATGAGCAGTTCTTC. In this chain, TRBV7-3 is recombined with TRBJ2-1, and TRBD2 matches 10 of the central bases. Germline trimming amounts to 5 bases on V and 4 bases on J, with 8 as the count of junction bases outside the gene matches. Taken from the germline V gene, the CDR1 and CDR2 loops are SGHTA and FQGTGA. From the cysteine up to the phenylalanine, the CDR3 has a length of 16 residues. The kept DNA is CDR3 alone, 48 bases in frame from the first base.